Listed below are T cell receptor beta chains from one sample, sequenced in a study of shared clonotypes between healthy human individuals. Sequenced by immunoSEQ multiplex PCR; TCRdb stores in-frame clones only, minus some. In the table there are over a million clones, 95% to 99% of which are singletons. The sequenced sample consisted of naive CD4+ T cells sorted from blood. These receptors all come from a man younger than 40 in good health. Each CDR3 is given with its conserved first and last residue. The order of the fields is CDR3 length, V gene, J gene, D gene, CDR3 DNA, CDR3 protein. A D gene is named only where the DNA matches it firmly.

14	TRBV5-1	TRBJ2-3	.	TGCGCCAGCAGCGCGGGGACTAGCACAGATACGCAGTATTTT	CASSAGTSTDTQYF
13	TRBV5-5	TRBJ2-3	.	TGTGCCAGCAGCCTACGTGGGGCAGATACGCAGTATTTT	CASSLRGADTQYF
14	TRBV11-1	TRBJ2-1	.	TGTGCCAGCAGCCCCGGCCGCTCCTACAATGAGCAGTTCTTC	CASSPGRSYNEQFF
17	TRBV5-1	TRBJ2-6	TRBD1	TGCGCCAGCAGCAGGGACAGGGGAAGCTCTGGGGCCAACGTCCTGACTTTC	CASSRDRGSSGANVLTF
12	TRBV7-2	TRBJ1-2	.	TGTGCCAGCAGCTTAGACTACTATGGCTACACCTTC	CASSLDYYGYTF
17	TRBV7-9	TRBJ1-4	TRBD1	TGTGCCAGCAGCCCCCGGGACAGGAATGCAACTAATGAAAAACTGTTTTTT	CASSPRDRNATNEKLFF
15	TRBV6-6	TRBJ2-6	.	TGTGCCAGCAGTTACGGAGGGGCTGGGGCCAACGTCCTGACTTTC	CASSYGGAGANVLTF
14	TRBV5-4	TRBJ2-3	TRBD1	TGTGCCAGCAGCTTCCAGGGGGCGGGAGATACGCAGTATTTT	CASSFQGAGDTQYF
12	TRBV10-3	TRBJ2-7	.	TGTGCCATCAGTGACAACTCCTACGAGCAGTACTTC	CAISDNSYEQYF
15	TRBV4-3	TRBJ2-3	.	TGCGCCAGCAGCCCTCGGGGGCAGAGAACAGATACGCAGTATTTT	CASSPRGQRTDTQYF